These T cell receptor beta chains were read from a single sample in a study of T cell responses to AZD1222 COVID-19 vaccine. Assay: immunoSEQ multiplex PCR; the TCRdb copy retains only in-frame clones and omits some. The sample carries about 170,000 clones, roughly nine tenths recorded once. The source material was peripheral blood, sampled on day 0 of AZD1222 vaccination. The receptors derive from an adult in good health. Each CDR3 is given with its conserved first and last residue. D genes are given only for firm matches. Some rows have no size entry. The others give once, few or many, or a class for an expanded clone.

v_gene: TRBV9; j_gene: TRBJ2-1; d_gene: TRBD2; abundance: .; CDR3nt: TGTGCCAGCAGCGTAGGAGGGACTAGTCAGTTCTTC; CDR3aa: CASSVGGTSQFF
v_gene: TRBV7-8; j_gene: TRBJ1-1; d_gene: TRBD1; abundance: once; CDR3nt: TGTGCCAGCAGCCAGACCGGGACAGGGAACACTGAAGCTTTCTTT; CDR3aa: CASSQTGTGNTEAFF
v_gene: TRBV11-2; j_gene: TRBJ1-6; d_gene: .; abundance: .; CDR3nt: TGTGCCAGCAGCTTAGAGGCCTTTAATTCACCCCTCCACTTT; CDR3aa: CASSLEAFNSPLHF
v_gene: TRBV7-2; j_gene: TRBJ2-3; d_gene: .; abundance: .; CDR3nt: TGTGCCAGCAGCCCCATTGGGGCGGGGCAATCTAGCACAGATACGCAGTATTTT; CDR3aa: CASSPIGAGQSSTDTQYF
v_gene: TRBV7-2; j_gene: TRBJ2-1; d_gene: TRBD2; abundance: .; CDR3nt: TGTGCCAGCAGCTTAGGATCTAGCGGGGGGGTGTTCTACAATGAGCAGTTCTTC; CDR3aa: CASSLGSSGGVFYNEQFF
v_gene: TRBV27; j_gene: TRBJ1-6; d_gene: .; abundance: .; CDR3nt: TGTGCCAGCAGTTTATCTAGGGGCTCTAATTCACCCCTCCACTTT; CDR3aa: CASSLSRGSNSPLHF
v_gene: TRBV2; j_gene: TRBJ2-5; d_gene: .; abundance: .; CDR3nt: TGTGCCAACTCCCCTTCCGGTCTTGGGGGGGAGACCCAGTACTTC; CDR3aa: CANSPSGLGGETQYF
v_gene: TRBV11-2; j_gene: TRBJ1-1; d_gene: .; abundance: .; CDR3nt: TGTGCCAGCAGCTTAGTCCCAACGACAGTACCTGAAGCTTTCTTT; CDR3aa: CASSLVPTTVPEAFF
v_gene: TRBV28; j_gene: TRBJ2-1; d_gene: TRBD1; abundance: .; CDR3nt: TGTGCCAGCAGTCAAAGGACAGGGCGTTATGAGCAGTTCTTC; CDR3aa: CASSQRTGRYEQFF
v_gene: TRBV29-1; j_gene: TRBJ2-3; d_gene: .; abundance: .; CDR3nt: TGCAGCGTTTTGCCGCGGCTGAAAAAAGATACGCAGTATTTT; CDR3aa: CSVLPRLKKDTQYF
v_gene: TRBV28; j_gene: TRBJ2-7; d_gene: .; abundance: .; CDR3nt: TGTGCCAGCAGTGCTCCCCACGAGCAGTACTTC; CDR3aa: CASSAPHEQYF
v_gene: TRBV30; j_gene: TRBJ1-2; d_gene: .; abundance: .; CDR3nt: TGTGCCTGGAGGCCTCGCCTAGACAGAAAGAACTATGGCTACACCTTC; CDR3aa: CAWRPRLDRKNYGYTF
v_gene: TRBV29-1; j_gene: TRBJ2-1; d_gene: TRBD1; abundance: few; CDR3nt: TGCAGCGTTGAGAGGACAGGGGGCTTATACAATGAGCAGTTCTTC; CDR3aa: CSVERTGGLYNEQFF
v_gene: TRBV9; j_gene: TRBJ1-5; d_gene: TRBD1; abundance: .; CDR3nt: TGTGCCAGCAGCGCCGGACAGGGCGACTATAGCAATCAGCCCCAGCATTTT; CDR3aa: CASSAGQGDYSNQPQHF
v_gene: TRBV19; j_gene: TRBJ2-1; d_gene: TRBD2; abundance: once; CDR3nt: TGTGCCAGTAGCGGGGGGACCTACAATGAGCAGTTCTTC; CDR3aa: CASSGGTYNEQFF
v_gene: TRBV6-6; j_gene: TRBJ1-3; d_gene: .; abundance: once; CDR3nt: TGTGCCAGCAGTTACCTCTCGATCTCTGGAAACACCATATATTTT; CDR3aa: CASSYLSISGNTIYF
v_gene: TRBV4-2; j_gene: TRBJ1-3; d_gene: .; abundance: .; CDR3nt: TGTGCCAGCAGCCAAGACATTGGCGGCTCTGGAAACACCATATATTTT; CDR3aa: CASSQDIGGSGNTIYF
v_gene: TRBV13; j_gene: TRBJ2-1; d_gene: TRBD2; abundance: .; CDR3nt: TGTGCCAGCAGCTTAGGCCCGAGCGGGGGGGCCCCCTACAATGAGCAGTTCTTC; CDR3aa: CASSLGPSGGAPYNEQFF
v_gene: TRBV3-1/TRBV3-2; j_gene: TRBJ1-2; d_gene: .; abundance: .; CDR3nt: TGTGCCAGCAGAAATGGGTATGGCTACACCTTC; CDR3aa: CASRNGYGYTF
v_gene: TRBV2; j_gene: TRBJ2-5; d_gene: .; abundance: few; CDR3nt: TGTGCCAGCAGGGCGGGCGTCCGGAAGACCCAGTACTTC; CDR3aa: CASRAGVRKTQYF
v_gene: TRBV5-1; j_gene: TRBJ1-4; d_gene: .; abundance: .; CDR3nt: TGCGCCAGCAGCTTGGGGCGGGGAGCTCTTGGGCTTAATGAAAAACTGTTTTTT; CDR3aa: CASSLGRGALGLNEKLFF
v_gene: TRBV7-2; j_gene: TRBJ2-2; d_gene: .; abundance: once; CDR3nt: TGTGCCAGCAGCTTAGAATTTGGGGAGCTGTTTTTT; CDR3aa: CASSLEFGELFF
v_gene: TRBV6-1; j_gene: TRBJ1-5; d_gene: .; abundance: .; CDR3nt: TGTGCCAGCAGTGACGGAGGGATACAGCCCCAGCATTTT; CDR3aa: CASSDGGIQPQHF
v_gene: TRBV18; j_gene: TRBJ2-6; d_gene: .; abundance: .; CDR3nt: TGTGCCAGCTCACCCCCCGTCGGGGTGGGGGCCAACGTCCTGACTTTC; CDR3aa: CASSPPVGVGANVLTF